The 22 T cell receptor beta chains below were found in one sample sequenced in a study of low-dose radiotherapy and immunotherapy resistance in tumors (dated 2022 in TCRdb). Superscript III and a set of TRAV- and TRBV-specific primers were used to synthesize first-strand cDNA, so that both TCRalpha and TCRbeta chains were covered. TCRs were amplified for 20 PCR cycles with Phusion, using a constant-region primer paired with the adapter attached to the V primers. TCRdb redid the processing of the public reads, applying fastp at Q25 and MiXCR, and retained in-frame beta chains. Duplicate CDR3 protein sequences are folded into a single record with the most common DNA and genes. The sample yields 11,000 to 15,000 distinct CDR3 sequences; 70% to 80% were counted once. The ten top clones hold 4% to 5.5% of the sample. These receptors originate from a human donor with advanced metastatic prostate, ovarian, gallbladder or colorectal cancer (not recorded which). This table probably holds off-target reads from a library built for another chain.

This clonotype was detected only a few times. The chain carries TRBV10-2 and TRBJ2-5; tentatively, D is TRBD2 (6 bases). V dropped 7 bases and J dropped 4 bases, with 10 bases sitting between them. Germline V gene sequence: CDR1 WSHSY, CDR2 SAAADI. CDR3 length: 12 residues. CDR3: CASKEGRETQYF. The CDR3 bases are TGCGCCAGCAAGGAGGGGCGAGAGACCCAGTACTTC.

This chain joins TRBV5-1 and TRBJ2-7; maybe TRBD1 (5 bases). This CDR3 has 14 residues. Germline CDR1 and CDR2: SGHRS and YFSETQ. The V end was cut by 3 bases, the J end by 7 bases, with 17 bases between. CDR3 sequence reads: CASSSGDGPGEQYF. CDR3 nucleotides: TGCGCCAGCAGCTCCGGAGACGGCCCAGGGGAGCAGTACTTC.

This rearrangement joins TRBV20-1 to TRBJ2-3; 16 bases are shared with TRBD2. The germline gives CDR1 DFQATT, CDR2 SNEGSKA (reference sequence). V trimming: 5 bases; J trimming: 6 bases; junction bases outside the gene matches: 11. The CDR3 contains 17 residues. CDR3 sequence (DNA): TGCAGTGCTGCGGAACCCGGGACTAGCGGGGGGGCGGATACGCAGTATTTT. As protein: CSAAEPGTSGGADTQYF.

The chain recombines TRBV10-2 with TRBJ2-1, with TRBD2 identical over 12 bases. With 8 bases clipped from V and 2 bases from J, the junction kept 13 bases outside the gene matches. The CDR3 consists of 18 residues. Germline V gene lookup returns CDR1 WSHSY and CDR2 SAAADI. The CDR3 region is CASANLAGGRGAYNEQFF. Written as DNA, the CDR3 is TGCGCCAGCGCTAACCTAGCGGGGGGGCGGGGCGCCTACAATGAGCAGTTCTTC.

This clonotype was detected a few times. The gene calls are TRBV7-9 and TRBJ2-1; 7 bases fit TRBD2. CDR3 length equals 13 residues. The V and J ends lost 11 bases and 9 bases, in that order; junction bases with no gene match: 13. CDR1 is SEHNR and CDR2 is FQNEAQ in the germline V gene (reference sequence). The CDR3 DNA follows: TGTGCCGGCCTGGGAAGCGGGGAGAGTGAGCAGTTCTTC. Translated, it gives CAGLGSGESEQFF.

This chain links TRBV5-1 with TRBJ2-6; D unclear. Germline CDR1 reads SGHRS; CDR2 reads YFSETQ. The CDR3 consists of 14 residues. Trimming left V 5 bases short and J 0 bases short, with 6 bases between. In DNA form, the CDR3 reads TGCGCCAGCAGTCCCATCTCTGGGGCCAACGTCCTGACTTTC. This encodes CASSPISGANVLTF.

The V call is TRBV6-5, the J call TRBJ2-2; D is perhaps TRBD1 (6 bases). CDR1 MNHEY and CDR2 SVGAGI come from the germline V gene. This CDR3 region has 14 residues. V was trimmed by 2 bases and J by 3 bases, leaving 7 bases between them. The CDR3 DNA sequence: TGTGCCAGCAGTTACGGACAGTACACCGGGGAGCTGTTTTTT. It encodes CASSYGQYTGELFF.

V and J are TRBV6-2 or TRBV6-3 and TRBJ1-1; D uncertain. CDR3 length: 13 residues. Trimming took off 4 bases at V and 8 bases at J, with 14 bases between the two ends. Per germline, CDR1 MNHEY and CDR2 SVGEGT. The CDR3 sequence is CASSSGVATEAFF. CDR3 coding DNA: TGTGCCAGCAGTTCCGGGGTCGCCACCGAAGCTTTCTTT.

This chain joins TRBV6-2 or TRBV6-3 and TRBJ2-3; D possibly matches TRBD1 or TRBD2 (5 bases each). Germline V lookup: CDR1 MNHEY, CDR2 SVGEGT. The V and J ends lost 7 bases and 2 bases respectively, with 13 bases between them. The CDR3 contains 14 residues. CDR3 nucleotides: TGTGCCAGCACATGGGACCACATCACAGATACGCAGTATTTT. Amino acids: CASTWDHITDTQYF.

The chain employs TRBV6-8 and TRBJ2-2, with 10 bases lining up with TRBD2. This CDR3 has 14 residues. Trimming at V came to 5 bases and at J to 6 bases, leaving 3 bases not matched to a gene. Germline V gene sequence: CDR1 MNHGY, CDR2 SAAAGT. The CDR3 reads CASSLTSGAGELFF. CDR3 DNA sequence: TGTGCCAGCAGTCTCACTAGCGGGGCCGGGGAGCTGTTTTTT.

The V call is TRBV29-1, the J call TRBJ2-7, with TRBD1 identical over 9 bases. The ends lost 1 base at V and 2 bases at J; junction bases unmatched: 6. The CDR3 length is 15 residues. Per the germline V gene, CDR1 is SQVTM and CDR2 is ANQGSEA. The DNA of the CDR3 is TGCAGCGTTGAAGGGGGACAGGGAGGGGCCTACGAGCAGTACTTC. This gives the protein CSVEGGQGGAYEQYF.

This clonotype was counted between two and nine times. J is TRBJ1-2 and V is TRBV7-2; D is perhaps TRBD1 (5 bases). This CDR3 has 14 residues. V was clipped by 3 bases and J by 4 bases, with 12 bases between them. CDR1 SGHTA and CDR2 FQGNSA come from the germline V gene. CDR3 loop: CASSFTRDGYGYTF. Here the CDR3 DNA reads TGTGCCAGCAGCTTCACCCGGGACGGCTATGGCTACACCTTC.

A single count supports this clonotype. The rearrangement joins TRBV18 to TRBJ2-1, with D perhaps TRBD2 (7 bases). V lost 2 bases, J lost 7 bases, and 12 bases lay in between. CDR3 length: 14 amino acids. CDR1 is KGHSH, CDR2 LQKENI, per germline. The CDR3 spells CASSPLAGANEQFF. The CDR3, as DNA: TGTGCCAGCTCACCATTGGCGGGGGCGAATGAGCAGTTCTTC.

The chain employs TRBV9 and TRBJ1-1, with 7 bases identical to TRBD1. Germline CDR1 is SGDLS and CDR2 is YYNGEE. Trimming removed 0 bases from V and 3 bases from J; junction bases left unmatched: 2. The CDR3 consists of 14 residues. The CDR3 coding sequence is TGTGCCAGCAGCGTAGGACAGGGAGACACTGAAGCTTTCTTT. Residues: CASSVGQGDTEAFF.

By share of the sample, this clonotype is medium-sized. The chain combines TRBV29-1 with TRBJ2-1, with TRBD1 matching 10 bases. Germline assignment: CDR1 SQVTM and CDR2 ANQGSEA. The CDR3 contains 13 residues. V shed 7 bases, J shed 6 bases, and the junction held 6 bases outside the gene matches. Here the CDR3 reads CSGGDRGFNEQFF. The CDR3 coding sequence is TGCAGCGGGGGGGACAGGGGATTCAATGAGCAGTTCTTC.

The chain links TRBV29-1 to TRBJ2-5; D ambiguous. Per the germline V gene, CDR1 is SQVTM and CDR2 is ANQGSEA. V dropped 7 bases and J dropped 2 bases, with 11 bases sitting between them. The CDR3 is made up of 12 amino acids. CDR3 nucleotides: TGCAGCGCATCAAGTGGGCAAGAGACCCAGTACTTC. Its protein product is CSASSGQETQYF.

The chain is built from TRBV19 and TRBJ1-5; no definite D call. This CDR3 contains 14 residues. Trimming stripped 4 bases from V and 3 bases from J, with 10 bases between. CDR1 and CDR2 from the germline V gene are LNHDA and SQIVND (reference sequence). This chain's CDR3 is CASSTDGYNQPQHF. The CDR3 region has the DNA TGTGCCAGTAGTACCGACGGATACAATCAGCCCCAGCATTTT.

The chain is built from TRBV4-2 and TRBJ2-3; a possible D gene is TRBD2 (6 bases). The CDR3 length is 14 residues. In germline, CDR1 is LGHNA, CDR2 YNFKEQ. Trimming removed 2 bases from V and 4 bases from J, with 10 bases in between. This CDR3 reads CASSQRPGADTQYF. The CDR3 coding sequence is TGTGCCAGCAGCCAACGTCCGGGGGCAGATACGCAGTATTTT.

V and J are TRBV5-3 and TRBJ2-2, with D perhaps TRBD1 (5 bases). TRBV5-3 is an open reading frame whose function is uncertain. This CDR3 is 13 amino acids long. V lost 8 bases, J lost 7 bases, and 15 bases lay in between. CDR3 region: CASSAGLGGELFF. DNA of the CDR3: TGTGCCAGCAGCGCAGGGTTAGGCGGGGAGCTGTTTTTT.

The chain combines TRBV6-2 or TRBV6-3 with TRBJ2-7; the D gene could be TRBD1 or TRBD2 (5 bases each). The CDR3 loop spans 14 amino acids. V dropped 4 bases and J dropped 1 base, with 11 bases sitting between them. Germline CDR1 and CDR2: MNHEY and SVGEGT. This chain's CDR3 is CASSLGPPSYEQYF. In DNA, the CDR3 is TGTGCCAGCAGTTTGGGACCTCCTTCCTACGAGCAGTACTTC.

The chain is built from TRBV6-1 and TRBJ2-5; D not certain. Germline values: CDR1 MNHNS, CDR2 SASEGT. Trimming stripped 6 bases from V and 2 bases from J, with 10 bases between. CDR3 length: 13 amino acids. In nucleotides, the CDR3 is TGTGCCAGCAGGTCCGACGGGCAAGAGACCCAGTACTTC. Amino acid sequence: CASRSDGQETQYF.

The chain joins TRBV6-6 to TRBJ1-2; 7 bases line up with TRBD1. CDR1 MNHNY and CDR2 SVGAGI come from the germline V gene (reference sequence). J gave up 4 bases and V 8 bases, and 10 bases lay outside the gene matches. CDR3 size: 14 residues. The CDR3, as DNA: TGTGCCAGCGGCCCCCGGGACAGAAGCTATGGCTACACCTTC. It yields the protein CASGPRDRSYGYTF.